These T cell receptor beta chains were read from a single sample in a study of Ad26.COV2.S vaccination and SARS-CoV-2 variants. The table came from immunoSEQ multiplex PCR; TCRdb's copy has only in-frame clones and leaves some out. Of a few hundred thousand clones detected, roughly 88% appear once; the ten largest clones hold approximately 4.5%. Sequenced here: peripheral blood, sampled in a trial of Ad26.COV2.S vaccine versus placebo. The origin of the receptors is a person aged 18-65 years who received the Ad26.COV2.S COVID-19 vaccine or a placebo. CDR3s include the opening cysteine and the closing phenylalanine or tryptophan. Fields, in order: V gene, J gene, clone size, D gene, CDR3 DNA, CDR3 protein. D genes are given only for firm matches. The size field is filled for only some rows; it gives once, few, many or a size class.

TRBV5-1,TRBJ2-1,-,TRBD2,TGCGCCAGCAGCTTGGGGCCCGGGACTAGCGGGACCCATGAGCAGTTCTTC,CASSLGPGTSGTHEQFF
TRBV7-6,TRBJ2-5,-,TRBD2,TGTGCCAGCAGCCTCCCCGGGACTAGCGGGAAGGTGTTCCAAGAGACCCAGTACTTC,CASSLPGTSGKVFQETQYF
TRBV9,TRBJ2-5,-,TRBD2,TGTGCCAGCAGCGTAGCGGGACTAGTGGAGACCCAGTACTTC,CASSVAGLVETQYF
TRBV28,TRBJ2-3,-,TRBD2,TGTGCCAGCAGTTTCGGAGCGGGATCTAGCACAGATACGCAGTATTTT,CASSFGAGSSTDTQYF
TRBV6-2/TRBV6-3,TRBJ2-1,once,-,TGTGCCAGCAGTTACCCCCCCCGAAATGAGCAGTTCTTC,CASSYPPRNEQFF
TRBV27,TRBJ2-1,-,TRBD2,TGTGCCAGCAGTTTTAAACTAGCGGGAGTTAGTGAGCAGTTCTTC,CASSFKLAGVSEQFF
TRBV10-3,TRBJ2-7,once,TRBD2,TGTGCCATCAGGACTAGCGGCTACGAGCAGTACTTC,CAIRTSGYEQYF
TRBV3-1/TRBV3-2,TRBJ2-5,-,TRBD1,TGTGCCAGCAGCCAAGGGGACAGAGAGACCCAGTACTTC,CASSQGDRETQYF
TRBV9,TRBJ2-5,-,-,TGTGCCAGCAGCGTAGGACAGCAAGAGACCCAGTACTTC,CASSVGQQETQYF
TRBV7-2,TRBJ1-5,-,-,TGTGCCAGCAGCCACGGGAAGTTTAGCAATCAGCCCCAGCATTTT,CASSHGKFSNQPQHF
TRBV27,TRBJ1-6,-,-,TGTGCCAGCGGCTCCCCCGGGGGTTCACCCCTCCACTTT,CASGSPGGSPLHF
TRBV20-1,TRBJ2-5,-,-,TGCAGTGCTAGGAAGGGGGAGACCCAGTACTTC,CSARKGETQYF
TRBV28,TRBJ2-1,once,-,TGTGCCAGCGCACTACGGGACATCTCCTACAATGAGCAGTTCTTC,CASALRDISYNEQFF
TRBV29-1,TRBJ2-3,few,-,TGCAGCGTTGAATCCACAGATACGCAGTATTTT,CSVESTDTQYF
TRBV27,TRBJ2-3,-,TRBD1,TGTGCCAGCAGTCTCCGACAGGGGGATACGCAGTATTTT,CASSLRQGDTQYF
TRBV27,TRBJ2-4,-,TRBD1,TGTGCCAGTAGGAGCAAGGCCAGGGACAGGGGTCTTTTCGCAGCCAAAAACATTCAGTACTTC,CASRSKARDRGLFAAKNIQYF
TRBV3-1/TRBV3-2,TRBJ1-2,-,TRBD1,TGTGCCAGCAGCCTCCAGCCAGGGGGTGTGGGCTACACCTTC,CASSLQPGGVGYTF
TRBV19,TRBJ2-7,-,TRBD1,TGTGCCAGTAGTGCCGGGACAGGTAACTACGAGCAGTACTTC,CASSAGTGNYEQYF
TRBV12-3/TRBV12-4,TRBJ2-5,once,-,TGTGCCAGCAGTTTCGACGGCCAAGAGACCCAGTACTTC,CASSFDGQETQYF
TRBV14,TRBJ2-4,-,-,TGTGCCAGCAGCCCGATAACAGGGTACATTCAGTACTTC,CASSPITGYIQYF
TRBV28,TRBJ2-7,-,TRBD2,TGTGCCAGCACTATAAGCGGGACCGGCGACGAGCAGTACTTC,CASTISGTGDEQYF
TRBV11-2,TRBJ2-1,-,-,TGTGCCAGCAGCTCGGGTTTCTCCTACAATGAGCAGTTCTTC,CASSSGFSYNEQFF
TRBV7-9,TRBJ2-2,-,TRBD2,TGTGCCAGCAGCTACTCGGGACTAGCGAACACCGGGGAGCTGTTTTTT,CASSYSGLANTGELFF
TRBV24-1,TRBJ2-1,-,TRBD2,TGTGCCACCAGATCTAGCGGGGGGGCCGCTGAGCAGTTCTTC,CATRSSGGAAEQFF
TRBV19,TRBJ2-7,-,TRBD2,TGTGCCAGTAGTGGGTCTAGCGGGAGTTACGAGCAGTACTTC,CASSGSSGSYEQYF
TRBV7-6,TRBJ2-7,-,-,TGTGCCAGCAGCGACCGGGGACTCACCTACGAGCAGTACTTC,CASSDRGLTYEQYF